The subject of this entry is one TCR beta chain. Its antigen is unknown. A much larger clone lies one base from this, so it may be a read error. Explained via the paper, the time point label denotes: pre-pandemic baseline sample and day 111 after first positive SARS-CoV-2 test. The CDR3 runs 14 residues from the cysteine to the phenylalanine. Of the read, only the CDR3 DNA is kept; its 42 bases are in frame from base 1. V and J are trimmed by 8 bases and 8 bases, and the gene matches miss 9 bases of the junction. CDR1 is given as LGHNT and CDR2 as FRNRAP, both from the germline V gene. Sequenced on an Illumina MiSeq. The peripheral T cell repertoire was profiled for human TCRbeta genes. Per the authors' processing: To account for variability over time, differences in clonotype abundance were tested using beta-binomial modelling. Expanded clonotypes were checked against the ImmuneCODE reference database of SARS-CoV-2-associated TCRs and mapped to regions of the viral genome. Further repertoire analyses covered TRBV gene usage, CDR3 length, CDR3 amino acid overlap between time points, clonotype abundance distributions and Jaccard similarity. TCRdb cleaned the public reads at Q25 with fastp, built clones with MiXCR and kept in-frame beta chains. Each entry merges the rows of one CDR3 protein and shows their most common DNA and genes. The V and J calls, along with clone size, are taken from TCRdb and not from the paper's own processing. The sample contains under 250,000 distinct CDR3 sequences, around 26% of them found a single time. Roughly 7% of the sample is held by the ten biggest clonotypes.

These data are taken from a study of kidney transplant recipient with SARS-CoV-2 infection listed by TCRdb under 2021. The source of this sequence is a male patient between 25 and 40 years old who had COVID-19 and was a kidney transplant recipient. In transplant recipients, some T cells may be of donor rather than host origin. Here the sequenced sample was a blood sample, taken at baseline and on day 111 from a kidney transplant recipient. The chain uses TRBV12-5 and TRBJ2-1, and TRBD2 matches 10 of the central bases. In nucleotides, the sequence is TGTGCTAGTATCCTAGCGGGAGCAGGCGATGAGCAGTTCTTC. This is translated as CASILAGAGDEQFF.